This TCR beta chain stems from a study of blood T cell repertoires in COVID-19. Study-level information: Acute and convalescent COVID-19 specimens originated in the United States, Italy and Spain. T cells, B-cell-depleted T cells, or PBMCs supplied cDNA or gDNA.

The germline V gene encodes CDR1 WNHNN and CDR2 SYGVQD (reference sequence). This CDR3 has 15 residues. V lost 10 bases, J lost 6 bases, and 19 bases lay in between. Seattle patient enrollment occurred during active infection, with longitudinal follow-up thereafter. In the authors' workflow: Nucleated cell counts were estimated from reference gene primer amplification. Here immunoSEQ multiplex PCR was the method, and the copy in TCRdb shows in-frame clones only, minus some. That table furnishes V, J and clone size, whereas the DNA furnished D and trimming. The sample includes around 220,000 clones, roughly 86% of them seen just once.

This clonotype was obtained from a woman aged 45-65 years with COVID-19, enrolled during active disease. The V gene is TRBV10-1, the J gene TRBJ1-6; no firm D call. The specimen was peripheral blood. Written as DNA, the CDR3 is TGCGCCATTCCACGGACTCCAGCCCTTAATTCACCCCTCCACTTT. It translates to CAIPRTPALNSPLHF.